This T cell receptor (beta chain) was observed in a study of beta chain features in type 1 diabetes. The wider study: Age and gender were similar between patients and healthy donors, as were cell yields.

In its sample, this clone was seen a few times. Its target is not known. TCRB transcripts that were expressed got sequenced, as all of the isolated RNA had been reverse transcribed. Profiling relied on immunoSEQ multiplex PCR, and the TCRdb table lists in-frame clones only, not all of them. The table records about 270,000 clones, over 11% of them present only once. Study findings and constraints: For TCRB rearrangement, an influence of HLA type remained unresolved here. Researchers report that Type 1 diabetes patients had moderately but significantly shorter TCRB CDR3s across all four CD4+ subsets.

The sample consisted of naive CD4+ T cells from blood. The clonotype comes from a man between 25 and 39 years old with type 1 diabetes.

The CDR3, as DNA: TGTGCCAGCAGTTATGGACTAGTACAAAGCTCCTACGAGCAGTACTTC. Protein product: CASSYGLVQSSYEQYF. The J gene is TRBJ2-7, the V gene TRBV28; TRBD2 matches at 7 bases. The CDR3 has 16 amino acids. Germline lookup yields CDR1 MDHEN and CDR2 SYDVKM. The ends lost 4 bases at V and 0 bases at J; junction bases unmatched: 9.